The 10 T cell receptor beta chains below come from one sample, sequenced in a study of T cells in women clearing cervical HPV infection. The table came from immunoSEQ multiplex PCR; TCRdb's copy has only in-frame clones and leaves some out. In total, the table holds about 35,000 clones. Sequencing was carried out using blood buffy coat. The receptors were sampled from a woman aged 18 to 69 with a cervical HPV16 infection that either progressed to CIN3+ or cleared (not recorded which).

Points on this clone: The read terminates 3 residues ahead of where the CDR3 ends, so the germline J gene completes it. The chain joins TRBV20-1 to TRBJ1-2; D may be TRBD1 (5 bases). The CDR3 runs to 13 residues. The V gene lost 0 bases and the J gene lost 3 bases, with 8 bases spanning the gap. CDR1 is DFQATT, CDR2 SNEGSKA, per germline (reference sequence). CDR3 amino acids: CSARDRAYYGYTF. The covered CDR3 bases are TGCAGTGCTAGAGACAGGGCTTACTATGGC.

CDR3 amino acids: CASSEDEQGRREAFF. CDR3 bases read: TGTGCCAGCAGTGAAGACGAACAGGGGAGAAGGGAA. The J gene is TRBJ1-1, the V gene TRBV6-1, with 7 bases matching TRBD1. The CDR3 end is not reached by the read, which stops 3 residues before it; the germline J gene fills it in. The CDR3 runs 15 residues. In germline, CDR1 is MNHNS, CDR2 SASEGT.

CDR3 DNA (partial): TGTGCCAGCAGCCGGGACAGCGATAATTCACCC. Translated, it gives CASSRDSDNSP. From start to end, the CDR3 is CASSRDSDNSPLHF. The rearrangement uses TRBV5-6 and TRBJ1-6; the match to TRBD1 covers 7 bases. The CDR3 end falls 3 residues outside the read, so it is completed with the germline J gene. This CDR3 has 14 residues. The V and J ends lost 4 bases and 5 bases, in that order; junction bases with no gene match: 3. Germline loops: CDR1 SGHDT, CDR2 YYEEEE.

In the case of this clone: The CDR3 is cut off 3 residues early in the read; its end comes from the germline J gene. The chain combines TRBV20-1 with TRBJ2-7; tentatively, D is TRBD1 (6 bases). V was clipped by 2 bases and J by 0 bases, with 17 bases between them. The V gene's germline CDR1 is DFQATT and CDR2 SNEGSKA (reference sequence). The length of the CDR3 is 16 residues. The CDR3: CSARPAGTLPSYEQYF. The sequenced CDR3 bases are TGCAGTGCTAGACCAGCCGGGACACTTCCCTCCTACGAG.

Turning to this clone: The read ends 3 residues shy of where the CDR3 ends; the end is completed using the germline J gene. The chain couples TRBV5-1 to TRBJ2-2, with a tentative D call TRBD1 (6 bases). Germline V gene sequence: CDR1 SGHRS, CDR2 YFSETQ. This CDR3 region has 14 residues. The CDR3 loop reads CASSSGTTNEKLFF. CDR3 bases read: TGCGCCAGCAGCTCCGGGACAACTAATGAAAAG.

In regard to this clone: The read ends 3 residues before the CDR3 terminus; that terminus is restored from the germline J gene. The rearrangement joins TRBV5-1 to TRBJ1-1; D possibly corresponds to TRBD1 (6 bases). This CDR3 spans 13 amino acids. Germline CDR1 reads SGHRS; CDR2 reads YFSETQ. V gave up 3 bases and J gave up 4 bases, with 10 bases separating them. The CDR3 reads CASSSQGLTEAFF. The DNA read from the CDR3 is TGCGCCAGCAGCTCCCAGGGGCTCACTGAA.

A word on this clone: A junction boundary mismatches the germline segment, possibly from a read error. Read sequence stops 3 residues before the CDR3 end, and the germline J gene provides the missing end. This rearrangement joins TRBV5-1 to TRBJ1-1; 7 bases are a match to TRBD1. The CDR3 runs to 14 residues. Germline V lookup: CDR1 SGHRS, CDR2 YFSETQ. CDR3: CASSSTGVNTEAFF. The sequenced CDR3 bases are TGCGCCAGCAGCTCCACAGGGGTGAATACTGAA.

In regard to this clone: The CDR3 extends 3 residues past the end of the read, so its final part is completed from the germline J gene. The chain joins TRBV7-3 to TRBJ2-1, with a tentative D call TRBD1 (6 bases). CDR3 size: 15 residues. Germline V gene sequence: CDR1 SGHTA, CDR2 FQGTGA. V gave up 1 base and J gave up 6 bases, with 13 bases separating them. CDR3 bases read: TGTGCCAGCAGCTTAAGCAGGGGTCCTTCCAATGAG. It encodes CASSLSRGPSNE. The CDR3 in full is CASSLSRGPSNEQFF.

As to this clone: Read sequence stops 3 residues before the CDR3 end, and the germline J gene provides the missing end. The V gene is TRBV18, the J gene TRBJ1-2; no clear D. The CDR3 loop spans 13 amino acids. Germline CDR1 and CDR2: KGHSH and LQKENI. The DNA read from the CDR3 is TGTGCCAGCTCACCGTCGGGTGCCTACGAC. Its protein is CASSPSGAYD. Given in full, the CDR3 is CASSPSGAYDYTF.

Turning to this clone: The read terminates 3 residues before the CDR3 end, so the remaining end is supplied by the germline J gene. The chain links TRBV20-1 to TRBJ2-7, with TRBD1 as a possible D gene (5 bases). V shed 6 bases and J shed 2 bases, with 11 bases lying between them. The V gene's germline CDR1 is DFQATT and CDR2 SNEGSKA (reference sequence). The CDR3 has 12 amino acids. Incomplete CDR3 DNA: TGCAGTGCACCCGGACAACCCTACGAG. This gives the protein CSAPGQPYE. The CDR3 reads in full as CSAPGQPYEQYF.